A selection of T cell receptor beta chains follows, all from one sample in a study of blood T cell repertoires in COVID-19. TCRdb keeps only in-frame clones here, not all; method: immunoSEQ multiplex PCR. The sample has around 190,000 clones, 65% to 80% seen once; the top ten hold roughly 12%. The source material was peripheral blood. Source of these receptors: a woman in her fifties or sixties with acute or convalescent COVID-19. The CDR3 runs from the conserved cysteine through the conserved F or W. A D gene is named only where the DNA matches it firmly. Where a row states a size, it is once, few, many or the class of an expanded clone; other rows omit it.

abundance	v_gene	d_gene	j_gene	CDR3aa	CDR3nt
.	TRBV7-2	TRBD1	TRBJ1-5	CASSLNPRGLGQPQHF	TGTGCCAGCAGCTTAAACCCGAGGGGGCTCGGTCAGCCCCAGCATTTT
.	TRBV19	.	TRBJ2-1	CASSPYQYNEQFF	TGTGCCAGTAGCCCTTATCAGTACAATGAGCAGTTCTTC
once	TRBV5-8	TRBD1	TRBJ2-7	CASTGQGTYEQYF	TGTGCCAGCACGGGACAGGGAACCTACGAGCAGTACTTC
.	TRBV3-1/TRBV3-2	.	TRBJ2-6	CASSQGAFGSSGANVLTF	TGTGCCAGCAGCCAAGGCGCCTTTGGTAGCTCTGGGGCCAACGTCCTGACTTTC
.	TRBV27	.	TRBJ1-1	CASSLGQGGNTEAFF	TGTGCCAGCAGTCTAGGGCAGGGCGGGAACACTGAAGCTTTCTTT
.	TRBV28	TRBD2	TRBJ2-1	CASIPGTRDYNEQFF	TGTGCCAGTATACCCGGGACTAGAGACTACAATGAGCAGTTCTTC
once	TRBV18	TRBD1	TRBJ1-3	CASSPSPSSQTGTSWGTIYF	TGTGCCAGCTCACCCTCCCCGTCGTCACAGACAGGGACCTCTTGGGGCACCATATATTTT
.	TRBV5-1	TRBD1	TRBJ1-3	CASSPGGDRAGNTIYF	TGCGCCAGCAGCCCCGGAGGGGACAGGGCCGGAAACACCATATATTTT
.	TRBV19	TRBD2	TRBJ2-4	CASRAPGGVKNIQYF	TGTGCCAGTAGGGCGCCGGGAGGAGTCAAAAACATTCAGTACTTC
.	TRBV27	TRBD1	TRBJ2-7	CASSRGTGFSYEQYF	TGTGCCAGCAGCCGTGGGACAGGGTTCTCCTACGAGCAGTACTTC
once	TRBV6-5	.	TRBJ1-5	CASSYSNSGDGQPQHF	TGTGCCAGCAGTTACTCGAACTCCGGAGATGGTCAGCCCCAGCATTTT
.	TRBV20-1	.	TRBJ1-2	CSASASSDRNTF	TGCAGTGCTAGTGCGTCCTCTGACAGGAACACCTTC
.	TRBV19	.	TRBJ2-2	CASSTPDSTTGELFF	TGTGCCAGTAGTACCCCGGACAGTACTACCGGGGAGCTGTTTTTT
.	TRBV6-2/TRBV6-3	.	TRBJ2-2	CASSFRILETGELFF	TGTGCCAGCAGTTTCCGTATCCTAGAGACCGGGGAGCTGTTTTTT
.	TRBV18	.	TRBJ1-1	CASSTALNTEAFF	TGTGCCAGCTCGACAGCCCTGAACACTGAAGCTTTCTTT
.	TRBV6-5	TRBD1	TRBJ2-7	CASIRTGDSYEQYF	TGTGCCAGCATTAGGACAGGGGACAGCTACGAGCAGTACTTC
.	TRBV15	TRBD1	TRBJ1-5	CATSRGGVGQESNQPQHF	TGTGCCACCAGCAGAGGAGGGGTGGGACAGGAAAGCAATCAGCCCCAGCATTTT
.	TRBV18	.	TRBJ1-2	CASSPSNPQGGDLGYTF	TGTGCCAGCTCACCTTCTAATCCCCAGGGAGGGGATTTAGGCTACACCTTC
few	TRBV7-2	TRBD2	TRBJ2-7	CASSLETSREQYF	TGTGCCAGCAGCTTAGAGACTAGCCGAGAGCAGTACTTC
.	TRBV30	TRBD2	TRBJ2-5	CAWSVTGGLQETQYF	TGTGCCTGGAGTGTAACGGGGGGGCTCCAAGAGACCCAGTACTTC
.	TRBV4-3	.	TRBJ2-5	CASSLLGQETQYF	TGCGCCAGCAGCCTACTAGGACAAGAGACCCAGTACTTC
.	TRBV5-1	.	TRBJ2-7	CASSLLEGVGYEQYF	TGCGCCAGCAGCTTATTAGAGGGGGTCGGCTACGAGCAGTACTTC
.	TRBV19	.	TRBJ1-5	CASTSGQRGYSSNQPQHF	TGTGCCAGTACCTCAGGACAAAGGGGTTATAGCAGCAATCAGCCCCAGCATTTT
few	TRBV24-1	.	TRBJ1-5	CATSDSLTGPKQHF	TGTGCCACCAGTGATTCCCTGACAGGTCCGAAACAGCATTTT
.	TRBV5-4	TRBD1	TRBJ1-6	CASSLPGQRLNSPLHF	TGTGCCAGCAGCTTGCCGGGACAGAGACTTAATTCACCCCTCCACTTT
.	TRBV19	.	TRBJ2-6	CASSTDRSSGANVLTF	TGTGCCAGTAGTACTGACAGGTCCTCTGGGGCCAACGTCCTGACTTTC
.	TRBV6-6	.	TRBJ2-3	CASRHGWLSTDTQYF	TGTGCCAGCAGACACGGGTGGTTAAGCACAGATACGCAGTATTTT
.	TRBV6-5	TRBD1	TRBJ2-7	CASRRTGNYEQYF	TGTGCCAGCAGGAGGACAGGGAACTACGAGCAGTACTTC
.	TRBV7-2	.	TRBJ1-2	CASTPRGTAYGYTF	TGTGCCAGCACCCCGCGGGGCACCGCCTATGGCTACACCTTC
.	TRBV28	.	TRBJ1-4	CASRKEGEKLFF	TGTGCCAGCAGGAAGGAGGGTGAAAAACTGTTTTTT
.	TRBV7-2	.	TRBJ2-3	CASSLIASDTDTQYF	TGTGCCAGCAGCTTAATCGCTAGCGACACAGATACGCAGTATTTT
.	TRBV3-1/TRBV3-2	TRBD2	TRBJ2-1	CASSPLRLAGGTNEQFF	TGTGCCAGCAGTCCCCTCCGACTAGCGGGAGGTACCAATGAGCAGTTCTTC
.	TRBV28	.	TRBJ2-7	CASNQGFYEQYF	TGTGCCAGCAATCAGGGATTCTACGAGCAGTACTTC
.	TRBV5-1	.	TRBJ2-6	CASSYLGDSGANVLTF	TGCGCCAGCAGTTACCTCGGAGACTCTGGGGCCAACGTCCTGACTTTC
.	TRBV27	.	TRBJ2-1	CASSLRPDYYNEQFF	TGTGCCAGCAGTTTAAGGCCCGACTACTACAATGAGCAGTTCTTC
few	TRBV7-6	TRBD1	TRBJ1-1	CASSRWTGGADTEAFF	TGTGCCAGCAGCAGATGGACAGGGGGCGCGGACACTGAAGCTTTCTTT
.	TRBV19	TRBD1	TRBJ2-7	CASSTPTGAYEQYF	TGTGCCAGTAGTACCCCCACAGGGGCCTACGAGCAGTACTTC
.	TRBV7-9	.	TRBJ2-7	CASSPRDRGLEQYF	TGTGCCAGCAGCCCTCGTGATAGGGGACTCGAGCAGTACTTC
once	TRBV5-6	TRBD1	TRBJ1-1	CASTSFSPGQGNTEAFF	TGTGCCAGCACCTCCTTTAGCCCAGGACAGGGAAACACTGAAGCTTTCTTT
.	TRBV5-1	TRBD1	TRBJ1-6	CASSGQGGNSPLHF	TGCGCCAGCAGCGGACAGGGAGGGAATTCACCCCTCCACTTT
.	TRBV6-5	TRBD1	TRBJ1-4	CASSYRGRWEKLFF	TGTGCCAGCAGTTACAGGGGGCGGTGGGAAAAACTGTTTTTT
.	TRBV19	TRBD1	TRBJ1-2	CASSTRTGQAYGYTF	TGTGCCAGTAGTACCAGGACAGGGCAAGCCTATGGCTACACCTTC
.	TRBV7-2	.	TRBJ2-7	CASSRDWGGGLEQYF	TGTGCCAGCAGCCGGGACTGGGGTGGAGGCCTCGAGCAGTACTTC
.	TRBV19	TRBD1	TRBJ1-5	CASSGTGTNQPQHF	TGTGCCAGTAGTGGGACAGGGACTAATCAGCCCCAGCATTTT
few	TRBV19	.	TRBJ1-6	CASSTRTDYNSPLHF	TGTGCCAGTAGTACTAGGACAGACTATAATTCACCCCTCCACTTT
few	TRBV5-6	.	TRBJ1-5	CASSRQVISNQPQHF	TGTGCCAGCAGCAGACAGGTTATTAGCAATCAGCCCCAGCATTTT
.	TRBV6-5	.	TRBJ2-7	CASSSKTGSYEQYF	TGTGCCAGCAGTTCTAAGACAGGCTCCTACGAGCAGTACTTC
.	TRBV5-6	TRBD2	TRBJ2-5	CASSLYGLAGARRETQYF	TGTGCCAGCAGCCTCTACGGACTAGCGGGAGCTAGACGAGAGACCCAGTACTTC
many	TRBV2	.	TRBJ2-7	CASSEGSGPTYEQYF	TGTGCCAGCAGTGAAGGTAGCGGACCAACCTACGAGCAGTACTTC
.	TRBV15	.	TRBJ1-2	CATSEGGDRVGYTF	TGTGCCACCAGCGAAGGCGGGGATAGGGTTGGCTACACCTTC
.	TRBV4-2	.	TRBJ1-1	CASSQAGDQIMNTEAFF	TGTGCCAGCAGCCAAGCGGGGGACCAGATCATGAACACTGAAGCTTTCTTT
.	TRBV4-2	TRBD1	TRBJ1-4	CASSQDGTGVEKLFF	TGTGCCAGCAGCCAAGATGGGACAGGGGTTGAAAAACTGTTTTTT
.	TRBV7-2	.	TRBJ1-2	CASSLGGSSYGYTF	TGTGCCAGCAGCTTAGGAGGCAGCTCCTATGGCTACACCTTC
.	TRBV6-9	.	TRBJ2-7	CASSSPRGSFYEQYF	TGTGCCAGCAGTTCCCCAAGGGGGTCTTTCTACGAGCAGTACTTC
.	TRBV4-3	TRBD2	TRBJ2-1	CASSHQREGVEQFF	TGCGCCAGCAGCCACCAGCGGGAGGGCGTTGAGCAGTTCTTC
.	TRBV18	.	TRBJ2-3	CASSASADTQYF	TGTGCCAGCTCAGCAAGCGCAGATACGCAGTATTTT
.	TRBV24-1	.	TRBJ1-5	CATSDLDQRGGPTYQPQHF	TGTGCCACCAGTGACTTGGACCAGAGGGGGGGACCCACTTATCAGCCCCAGCATTTT